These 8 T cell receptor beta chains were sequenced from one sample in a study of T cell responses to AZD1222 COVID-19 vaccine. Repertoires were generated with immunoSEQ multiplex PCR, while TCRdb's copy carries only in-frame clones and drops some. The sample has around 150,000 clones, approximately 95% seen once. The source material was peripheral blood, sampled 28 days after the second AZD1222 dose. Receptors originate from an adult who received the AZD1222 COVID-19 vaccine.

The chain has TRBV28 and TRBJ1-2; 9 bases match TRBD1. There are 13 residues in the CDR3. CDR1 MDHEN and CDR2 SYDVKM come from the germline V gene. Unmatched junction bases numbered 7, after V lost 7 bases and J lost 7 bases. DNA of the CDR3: TGTGCCAGCATAGCACAGGGGGCGGGTGGCTACACCTTC. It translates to CASIAQGAGGYTF.

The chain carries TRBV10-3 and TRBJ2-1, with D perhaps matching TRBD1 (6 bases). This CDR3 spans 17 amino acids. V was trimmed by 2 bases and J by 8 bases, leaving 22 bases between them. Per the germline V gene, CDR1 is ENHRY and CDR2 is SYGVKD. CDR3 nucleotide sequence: TGTGCCATCAGTGAGATTTTAAGGAGACAGGCTAGAGATGAGCAGTTCTTC. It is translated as CAISEILRRQARDEQFF.

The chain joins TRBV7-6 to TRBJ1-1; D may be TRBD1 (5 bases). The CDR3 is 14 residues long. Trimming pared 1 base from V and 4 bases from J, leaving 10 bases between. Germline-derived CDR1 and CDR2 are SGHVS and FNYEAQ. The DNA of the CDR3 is TGTGCCAGCAGCTTAGGGTCCGGGGGCACTGAAGCTTTCTTT. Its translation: CASSLGSGGTEAFF. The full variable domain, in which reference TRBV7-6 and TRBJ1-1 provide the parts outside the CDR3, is GAGVSQSPRYKVTKRGQDVALRCDPISGHVSLYWYRQALGQGPEFLTYFNYEAQQDKSGLPNDRFSAERPEGSISTLTIQRTEQRDSAMYRCASSLGSGGTEAFFGQGTRLTVV.

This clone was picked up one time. Here the CDR3 DNA reads TGCGCCAGCAGCTTGCAAGGGGACACTGAAGCTTTCTTT. Translation: CASSLQGDTEAFF. The rearrangement uses TRBV5-1 and TRBJ1-1; maybe TRBD1 (5 bases). The CDR3 loop spans 13 amino acids. V lost 1 base to trimming and J lost 3 bases, with 7 bases between them. Germline assignment: CDR1 SGHRS and CDR2 YFSETQ.

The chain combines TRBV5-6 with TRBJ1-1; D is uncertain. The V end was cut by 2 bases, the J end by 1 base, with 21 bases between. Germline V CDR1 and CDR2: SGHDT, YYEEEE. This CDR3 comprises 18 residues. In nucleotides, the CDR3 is TGTGCCAGCAGCTTATTGGATAGGGTTTGGGTACGGAACACTGAAGCTTTCTTT. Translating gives CASSLLDRVWVRNTEAFF.

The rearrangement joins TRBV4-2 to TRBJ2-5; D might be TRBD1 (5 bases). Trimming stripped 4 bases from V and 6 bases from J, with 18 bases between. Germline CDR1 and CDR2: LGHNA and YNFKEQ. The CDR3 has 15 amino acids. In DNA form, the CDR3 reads TGTGCCAGCAGCCCAGGGCGTACTGAATTCAAGACCCAGTACTTC. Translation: CASSPGRTEFKTQYF.

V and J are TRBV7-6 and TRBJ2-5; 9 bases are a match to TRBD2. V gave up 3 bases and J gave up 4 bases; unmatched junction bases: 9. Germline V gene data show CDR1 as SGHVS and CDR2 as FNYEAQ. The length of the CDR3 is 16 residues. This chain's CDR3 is CASSLRSGGMGETQYF. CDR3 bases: TGTGCCAGCAGCTTGAGGAGCGGGGGGATGGGAGAGACCCAGTACTTC.

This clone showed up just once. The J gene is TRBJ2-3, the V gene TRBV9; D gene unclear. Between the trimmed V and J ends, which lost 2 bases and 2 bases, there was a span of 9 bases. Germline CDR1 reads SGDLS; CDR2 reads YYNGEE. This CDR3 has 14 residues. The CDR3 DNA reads TGTGCCAGCAGCGTTGAGGCTTACACAGATACGCAGTATTTT. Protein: CASSVEAYTDTQYF.